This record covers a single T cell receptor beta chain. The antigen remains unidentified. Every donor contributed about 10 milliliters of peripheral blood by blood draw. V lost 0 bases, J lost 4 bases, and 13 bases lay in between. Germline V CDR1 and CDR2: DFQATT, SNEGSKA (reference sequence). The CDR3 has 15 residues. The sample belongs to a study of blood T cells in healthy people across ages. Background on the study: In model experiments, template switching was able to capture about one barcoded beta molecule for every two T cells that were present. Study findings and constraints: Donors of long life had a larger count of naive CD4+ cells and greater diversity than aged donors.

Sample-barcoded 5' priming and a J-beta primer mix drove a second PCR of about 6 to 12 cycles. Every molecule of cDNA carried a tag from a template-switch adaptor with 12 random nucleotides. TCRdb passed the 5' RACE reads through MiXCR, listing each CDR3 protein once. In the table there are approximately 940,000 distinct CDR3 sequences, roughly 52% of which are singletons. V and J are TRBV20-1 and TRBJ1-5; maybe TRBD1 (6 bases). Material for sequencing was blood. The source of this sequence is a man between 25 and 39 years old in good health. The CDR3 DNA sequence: TGCAGTGCTAGAGATACAGGGCGGCTAAATCAGCCCCAGCATTTT. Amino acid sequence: CSARDTGRLNQPQHF.